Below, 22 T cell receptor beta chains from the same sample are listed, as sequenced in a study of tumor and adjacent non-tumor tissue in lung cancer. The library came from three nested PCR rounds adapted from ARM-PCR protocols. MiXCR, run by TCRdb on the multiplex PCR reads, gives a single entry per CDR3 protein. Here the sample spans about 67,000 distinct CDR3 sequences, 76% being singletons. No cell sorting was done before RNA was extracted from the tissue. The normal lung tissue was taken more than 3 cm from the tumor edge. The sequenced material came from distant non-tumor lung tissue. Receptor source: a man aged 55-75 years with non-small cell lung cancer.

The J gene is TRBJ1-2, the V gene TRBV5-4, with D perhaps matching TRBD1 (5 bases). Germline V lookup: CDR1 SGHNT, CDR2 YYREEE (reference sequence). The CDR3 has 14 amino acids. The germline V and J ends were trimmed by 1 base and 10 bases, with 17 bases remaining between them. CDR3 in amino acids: CASSLLRGDYNYTF. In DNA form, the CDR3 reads TGTGCCAGCAGCTTGCTGCGTGGGGACTATAACTACACCTTC. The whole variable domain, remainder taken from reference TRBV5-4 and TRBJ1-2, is ETGVTQSPTHLIKTRGQQVTLRCSSQSGHNTVSWYQQALGQGPQFIFQYYREEENGRGNFPPRFSGLQFPNYSSELNVNALELDDSALYLCASSLLRGDYNYTFGSGTRLTVV.

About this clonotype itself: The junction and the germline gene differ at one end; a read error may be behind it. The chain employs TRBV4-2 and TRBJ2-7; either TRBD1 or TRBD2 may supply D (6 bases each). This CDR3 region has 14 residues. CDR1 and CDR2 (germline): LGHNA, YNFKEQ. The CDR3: CASSPIGGREEHYF. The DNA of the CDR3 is TGTGCCAGCAGCCCGATAGGGGGTAGGGAGGAGCACTACTTC.

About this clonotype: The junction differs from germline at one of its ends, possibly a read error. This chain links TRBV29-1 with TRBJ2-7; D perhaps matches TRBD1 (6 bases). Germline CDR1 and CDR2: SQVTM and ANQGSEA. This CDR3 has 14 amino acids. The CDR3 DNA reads TGTAGCGTTGTAAGCGTGGACAGCACCTACAAGCAGTACTTC. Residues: CSVVSVDSTYKQYF.

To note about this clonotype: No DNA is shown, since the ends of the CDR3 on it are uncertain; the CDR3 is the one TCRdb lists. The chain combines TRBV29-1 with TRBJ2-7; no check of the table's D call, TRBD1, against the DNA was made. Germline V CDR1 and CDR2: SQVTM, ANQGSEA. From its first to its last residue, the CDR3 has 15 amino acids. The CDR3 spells CSVEPWGEGTYEQYF.

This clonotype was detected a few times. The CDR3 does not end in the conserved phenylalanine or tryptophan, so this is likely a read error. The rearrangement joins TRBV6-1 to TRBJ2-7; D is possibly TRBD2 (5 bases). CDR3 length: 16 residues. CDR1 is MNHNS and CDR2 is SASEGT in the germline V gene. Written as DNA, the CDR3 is TGTGTCAGCAGTGAATCGGTCGGGGAGATCTTCTACGAGCAGTACTTA. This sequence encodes CVSSESVGEIFYEQYL.

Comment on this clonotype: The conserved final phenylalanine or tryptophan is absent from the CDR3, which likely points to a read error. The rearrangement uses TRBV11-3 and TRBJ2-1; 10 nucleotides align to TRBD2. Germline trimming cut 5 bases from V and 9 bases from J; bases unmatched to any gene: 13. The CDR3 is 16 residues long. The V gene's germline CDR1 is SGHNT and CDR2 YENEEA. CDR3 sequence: CASSTNQLAGLGEQFI. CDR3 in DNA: TGTGCCAGCAGCACCAACCAACTAGCGGGGTTAGGTGAGCAGTTCATC.

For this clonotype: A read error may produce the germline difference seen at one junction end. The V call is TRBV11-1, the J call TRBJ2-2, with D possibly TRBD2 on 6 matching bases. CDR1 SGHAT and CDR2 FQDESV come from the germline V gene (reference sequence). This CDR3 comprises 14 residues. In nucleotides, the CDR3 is TGTACCAGCAGCTCTACTAGTGGCACTGGGGAGGTGTTTTTT. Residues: CTSSSTSGTGEVFF.

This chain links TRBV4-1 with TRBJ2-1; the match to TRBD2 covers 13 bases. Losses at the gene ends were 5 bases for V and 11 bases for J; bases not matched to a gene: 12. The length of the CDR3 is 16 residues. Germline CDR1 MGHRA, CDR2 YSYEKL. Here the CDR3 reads CASSGLLAGGPGKQFF. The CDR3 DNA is TGCGCCAGCAGCGGCCTACTAGCGGGAGGGCCGGGTAAGCAGTTCTTC.

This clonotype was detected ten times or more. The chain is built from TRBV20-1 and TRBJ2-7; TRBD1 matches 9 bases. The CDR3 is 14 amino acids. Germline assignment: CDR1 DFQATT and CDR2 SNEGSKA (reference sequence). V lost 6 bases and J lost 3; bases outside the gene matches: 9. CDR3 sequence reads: CSATGTGTIYEQYF. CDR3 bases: TGCAGTGCCACCGGGACAGGGACCATCTACGAGCAGTACTTC.

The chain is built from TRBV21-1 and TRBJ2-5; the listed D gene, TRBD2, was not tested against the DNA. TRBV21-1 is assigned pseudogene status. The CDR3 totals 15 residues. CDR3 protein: CASGALGSPQETQYF. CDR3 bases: TGTGCCAGCGGGGCTCTCGGTAGTCCACAAGAGACCCAGTACTTC.

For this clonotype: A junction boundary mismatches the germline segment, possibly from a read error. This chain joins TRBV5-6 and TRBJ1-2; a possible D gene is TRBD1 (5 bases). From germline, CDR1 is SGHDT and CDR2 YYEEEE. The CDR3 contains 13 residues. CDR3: CAGSPTEVYGYTF. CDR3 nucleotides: TGTGCCGGCAGCCCGACAGAGGTCTATGGCTACACATTC.

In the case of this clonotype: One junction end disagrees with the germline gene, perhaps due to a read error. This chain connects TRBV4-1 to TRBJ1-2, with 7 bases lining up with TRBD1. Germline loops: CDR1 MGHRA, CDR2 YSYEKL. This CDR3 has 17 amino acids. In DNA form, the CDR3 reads TGTGCCAGCACATGCTCATCAGGGGGAGGGATGGACTATGGCTACACCTTC. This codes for CASTCSSGGGMDYGYTF.

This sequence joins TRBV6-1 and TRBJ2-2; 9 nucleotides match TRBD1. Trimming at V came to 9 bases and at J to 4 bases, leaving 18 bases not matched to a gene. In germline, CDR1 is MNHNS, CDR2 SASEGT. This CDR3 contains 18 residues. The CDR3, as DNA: TGTGCCAGTAGTAACCGGAACAGGGGGCGCGTCCGCACCGGGGAGCTGTTTTTT. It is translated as CASSNRNRGRVRTGELFF.

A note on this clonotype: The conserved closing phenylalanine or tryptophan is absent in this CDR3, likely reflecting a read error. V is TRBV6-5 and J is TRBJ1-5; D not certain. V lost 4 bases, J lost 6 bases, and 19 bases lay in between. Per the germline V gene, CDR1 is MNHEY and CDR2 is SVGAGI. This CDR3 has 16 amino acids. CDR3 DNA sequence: TGTGCCAGCAGTTCCGAGGTAACAAGGAAAGTTCAGCCCCAGCATTCT. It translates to CASSSEVTRKVQPQHS.

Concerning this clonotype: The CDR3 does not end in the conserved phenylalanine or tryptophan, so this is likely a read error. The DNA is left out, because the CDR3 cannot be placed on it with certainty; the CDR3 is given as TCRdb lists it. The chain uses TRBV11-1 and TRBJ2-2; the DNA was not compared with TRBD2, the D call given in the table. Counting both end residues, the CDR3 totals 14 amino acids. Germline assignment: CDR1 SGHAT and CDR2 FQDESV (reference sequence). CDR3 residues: CASSYTRGTWELLS.

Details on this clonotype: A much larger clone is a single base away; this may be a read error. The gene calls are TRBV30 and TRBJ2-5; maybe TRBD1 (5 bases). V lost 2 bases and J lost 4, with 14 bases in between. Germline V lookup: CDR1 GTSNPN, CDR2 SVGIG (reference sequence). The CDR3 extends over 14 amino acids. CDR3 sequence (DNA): TGTGCCTGGAGTTACAGGTCAGGGCGAGAGACCCAGTACTTC. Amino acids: CAWSYRSGRETQYF. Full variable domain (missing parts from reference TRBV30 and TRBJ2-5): SQTIHQWPATLVQPVGSPLSLECTVEGTSNPNLYWYRQAAGRGLQLLFYSVGIGQISSEVPQNLSASRPQDRQFILSSKKLLLSDSGFYLCAWSYRSGRETQYFGPGTRLLVL.

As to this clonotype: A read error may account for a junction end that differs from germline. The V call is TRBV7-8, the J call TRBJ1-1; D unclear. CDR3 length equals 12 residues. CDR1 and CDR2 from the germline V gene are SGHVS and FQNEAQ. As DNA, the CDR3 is TGTACCAGAAGCTTGGACGTCACTGAAGCTTTCTTT. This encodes CTRSLDVTEAFF.

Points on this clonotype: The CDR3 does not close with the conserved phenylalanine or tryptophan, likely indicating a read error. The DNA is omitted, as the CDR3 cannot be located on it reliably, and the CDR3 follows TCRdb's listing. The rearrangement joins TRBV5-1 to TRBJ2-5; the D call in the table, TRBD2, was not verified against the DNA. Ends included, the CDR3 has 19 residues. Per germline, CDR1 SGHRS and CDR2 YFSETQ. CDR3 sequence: CASSLYPSVRGPNQETQYS.

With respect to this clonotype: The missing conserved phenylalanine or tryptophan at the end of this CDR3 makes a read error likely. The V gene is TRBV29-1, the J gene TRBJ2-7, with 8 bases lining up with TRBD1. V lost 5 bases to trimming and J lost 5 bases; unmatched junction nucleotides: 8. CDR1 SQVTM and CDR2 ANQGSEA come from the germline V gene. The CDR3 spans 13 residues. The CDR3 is CSVPRRQGNEQYL. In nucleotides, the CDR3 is TGCAGCGTTCCCCGGAGACAGGGGAACGAGCAGTACCTC.

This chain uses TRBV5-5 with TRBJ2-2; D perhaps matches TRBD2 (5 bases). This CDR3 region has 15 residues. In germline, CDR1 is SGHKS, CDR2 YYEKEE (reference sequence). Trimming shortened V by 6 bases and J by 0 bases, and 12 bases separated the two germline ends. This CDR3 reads CASIMTKANTGELFF. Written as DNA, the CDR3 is TGTGCCAGCATCATGACTAAGGCGAACACCGGGGAGCTGTTTTTT. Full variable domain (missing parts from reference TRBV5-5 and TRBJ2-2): DAGVTQSPTHLIKTRGQQVTLRCSPISGHKSVSWYQQVLGQGPQFIFQYYEKEERGRGNFPDRFSARQFPNYSSELNVNALLLGDSALYLCASIMTKANTGELFFGEGSRLTVL.

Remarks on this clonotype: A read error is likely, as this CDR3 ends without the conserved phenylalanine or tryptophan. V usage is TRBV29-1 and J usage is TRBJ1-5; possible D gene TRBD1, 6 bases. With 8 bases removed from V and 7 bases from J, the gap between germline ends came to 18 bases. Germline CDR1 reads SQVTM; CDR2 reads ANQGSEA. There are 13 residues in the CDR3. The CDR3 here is CSIGRGADQPQHL. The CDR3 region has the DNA TGCAGCATTGGTCGGGGGGCAGACCAGCCCCAGCATTTA.

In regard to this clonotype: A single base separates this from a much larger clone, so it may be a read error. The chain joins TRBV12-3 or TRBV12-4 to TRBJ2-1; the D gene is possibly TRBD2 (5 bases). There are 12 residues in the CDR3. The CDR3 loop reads CASRTASNGQFF. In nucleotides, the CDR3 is TGTGCCAGCAGAACCGCTAGCAATGGGCAGTTCTTC.